This T cell receptor (beta chain) was found in a study of blood T cell repertoires in COVID-19. Data came from immunoSEQ multiplex PCR; TCRdb stores just in-frame clones and leaves some out. Altogether 250,000 to 300,000 clones are present, 88% being singletons, with the ten largest covering approximately 2%. Germline V lookup: CDR1 KGHSH, CDR2 LQKENI. There are 15 residues in the CDR3. J lost 4 bases, V lost 5 bases, and 9 bases had no gene match. The sample was PBMCs or T cells enriched from blood (not recorded which). This sequence was found in a woman aged 55 to 70 in a cohort exposed to, infected with or recovered from COVID-19 (not recorded which). The chain has TRBV18 and TRBJ2-7, with 9 bases aligning to TRBD1. The CDR3 DNA reads as TGTGCCAGCTCATCCGACAGGGGGGATTTATACGAGCAGTACTTC. It yields the protein CASSSDRGDLYEQYF.